This T cell receptor (beta chain) was sequenced during a study of cytomegalovirus exposure and HLA in healthy donors. With 60 Vbeta and 13 Jbeta primers, the PCR was carried out. Sequencing used immunoSEQ multiplex PCR; TCRdb keeps in-frame clones, though not all of them. The sample yields 210,000 or so clones, less than 80% seen once. This CDR3 is built from 14 residues. Germline V gene data show CDR1 as SGHDT and CDR2 as YYEEEE. Deletions cut 4 bases from V and 4 bases from J, with 14 bases between. This clone has just a few counts. Antigen unknown. Study-wide points: Most TCR sequences were rare, but some public TCRs occurred in many donors. From TCR beta sequences, most subjects' HLA-A and HLA-B alleles were reportedly predicted accurately. Altogether, some 160 TCR beta chains were recorded as cytomegalovirus-associated. Most CMV-associated TCR beta chains appeared HLA-restricted in a later analysis.

The TCR sequence derives from a girl aged 2 to 9 in good health and CMV-seronegative. The V and J genes are TRBV5-6 and TRBJ2-5; D might be TRBD1 (5 bases). Sequencing was performed on PBMCs. The CDR3 sequence is CASSPGPQGETQYF. Written as DNA, the CDR3 is TGTGCCAGCAGCCCCGGCCCCCAGGGAGAGACCCAGTACTTC.